This T cell receptor beta chain was retrieved from a study of cytomegalovirus exposure and HLA in healthy donors. Across the whole study: Findings of an earlier analysis included 110 million or so unique TCR beta sequences from roughly 200 million T cells. Study-wide results and caveats: Later analysis identified a missense DCLRE1C variant that was linked to TCR beta V- and J-gene trimming. Most TCR sequences proved rare, with some public TCRs found in many donors. In a later analysis, parvovirus B19, influenza, CMV and Epstein-Barr virus appeared linked to several top co-occurrence clusters.

The CDR3 loop spans 13 amino acids. Trimming took 5 bases from V and 3 from J, leaving 10 bases between them. Germline V lookup: CDR1 SGHTA, CDR2 FQGNSA. For this clone: As yet, its antigen is unknown.

60 Vbeta and 13 Jbeta primers were used in PCR. The method was immunoSEQ multiplex PCR; TCRdb's version includes in-frame clones alone and lacks a portion of them. The sample lists 75,000 to 90,000 clones; around three fifths were seen once. The source of this sequence is a middle-aged woman in good health and CMV-seropositive. The source material was PBMCs. V is TRBV7-2 and J is TRBJ1-2; D is ambiguous. The CDR3 bases are TGTGCCAGCAGCCCTCGACGGGACTATGGCTACACCTTC. Translating gives CASSPRRDYGYTF.